The clone carrying this T cell receptor beta chain was found a few times. What it binds is unknown. In germline, CDR1 is KGHSH, CDR2 LQKENI. After removal of 3 bases from V and 4 bases from J, the junction contained 2 bases not matched to a gene. The CDR3 consists of 13 residues. These data belong to a study of chemoradiotherapy in HPV16-positive cancers. Study-wide findings and caveats: For HPV16-positive patients, expanding HPV-responsive T cells associated with longer recurrence-free survival.

Only in-frame clones appear in the TCRdb table, and some are missing; sequencing was by immunoSEQ multiplex PCR. The sample contains approximately 15,000 clones, around 74% of which appear only once. The sample was acquired from a patient who underwent chemoradiotherapy. V and J are TRBV18 and TRBJ1-2; 7 bases are shared with TRBD1. The sequence derives from a human donor with HPV-associated anogenital cancer. CDR3 sequence reads: CASSPDRVYGYTF. The CDR3 DNA sequence: TGTGCCAGCTCACCTGACAGGGTCTATGGCTACACCTTC.